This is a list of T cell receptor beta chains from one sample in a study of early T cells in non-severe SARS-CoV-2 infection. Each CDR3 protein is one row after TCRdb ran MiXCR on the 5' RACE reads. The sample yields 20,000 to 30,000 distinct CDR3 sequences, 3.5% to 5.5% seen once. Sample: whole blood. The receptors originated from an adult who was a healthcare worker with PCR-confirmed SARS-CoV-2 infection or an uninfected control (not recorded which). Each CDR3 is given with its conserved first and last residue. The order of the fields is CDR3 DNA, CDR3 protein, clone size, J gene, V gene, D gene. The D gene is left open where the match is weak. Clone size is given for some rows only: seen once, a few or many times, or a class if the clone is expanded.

cdr3_nt: TGTGCCAGCAGTTTCGGGGAGGCCCAGCCCCAGCATTTT
cdr3_aa: CASSFGEAQPQHF
clone_size: many
j_call: TRBJ1-5
v_call: TRBV6-6
d_call: .

cdr3_nt: TGTGCCAGCATGGTGGGGAGGAACACTGAAGCTTTCTTT
cdr3_aa: CASMVGRNTEAFF
clone_size: many
j_call: TRBJ1-1
v_call: TRBV12-3/TRBV12-4
d_call: .

cdr3_nt: TGTGCCAGCAGCTTAGAGGTCGGGGGCGGAGACGAGCAGTACTTC
cdr3_aa: CASSLEVGGGDEQYF
clone_size: many
j_call: TRBJ2-7
v_call: TRBV11-2
d_call: .

cdr3_nt: TGTGCCAGCAGCCTCGGTGGTGCGGGGGCCCAAGAGACCCAGTACTTC
cdr3_aa: CASSLGGAGAQETQYF
clone_size: many
j_call: TRBJ2-5
v_call: TRBV7-2
d_call: .

cdr3_nt: TGTGCCAGCAGTTATACGGGACAGAACAATCAGCCCCAGCATTTT
cdr3_aa: CASSYTGQNNQPQHF
clone_size: few
j_call: TRBJ1-5
v_call: TRBV9
d_call: TRBD1

cdr3_nt: TGCGCCAGCAGCTTGACAGGATATGAAAAACTGTTTTTT
cdr3_aa: CASSLTGYEKLFF
clone_size: .
j_call: TRBJ1-4
v_call: TRBV5-1
d_call: .

cdr3_nt: TGTGCCAGCAGCCTCCCCCGGCGGGGGGACCAGAGCTACGAGCAGTACTTC
cdr3_aa: CASSLPRRGDQSYEQYF
clone_size: many
j_call: TRBJ2-7
v_call: TRBV7-6
d_call: TRBD2

cdr3_nt: TGTGCCATCCGGGACAGGTCCTACGAGCAGTACTTC
cdr3_aa: CAIRDRSYEQYF
clone_size: many
j_call: TRBJ2-7
v_call: TRBV12-3/TRBV12-4
d_call: TRBD1

cdr3_nt: TGTGCCAGCAGGGGGTTAAGAGGGGCCCATGAGCAGTTCTTC
cdr3_aa: CASRGLRGAHEQFF
clone_size: many
j_call: TRBJ2-1
v_call: TRBV2
d_call: .

cdr3_nt: TGTGCCAGCAGTCGTGTTGGGACCCAGTACTTC
cdr3_aa: CASSRVGTQYF
clone_size: many
j_call: TRBJ2-5
v_call: TRBV6-2/TRBV6-3
d_call: .

cdr3_nt: TGTGCCAGCAGCCGACACGGGGACACTGAAGCTTTCTTT
cdr3_aa: CASSRHGDTEAFF
clone_size: many
j_call: TRBJ1-1
v_call: TRBV6-2/TRBV6-3
d_call: .

cdr3_nt: TGTGCCAGCAGCTTTAGCGGCCCTCAGTTCTTC
cdr3_aa: CASSFSGPQFF
clone_size: many
j_call: TRBJ2-1
v_call: TRBV11-2
d_call: .

cdr3_nt: TGTGCCAGCAGCCGGGACAGGGGTAGGAGCAATCAGCCCCAGCATTTT
cdr3_aa: CASSRDRGRSNQPQHF
clone_size: many
j_call: TRBJ1-5
v_call: TRBV5-6
d_call: TRBD1

cdr3_nt: TGCGCCAGCAGCCAAAGGGATGCAGATACGCAGTATTTT
cdr3_aa: CASSQRDADTQYF
clone_size: many
j_call: TRBJ2-3
v_call: TRBV4-1
d_call: .

cdr3_nt: TGCAGTGCCCGACCTCCCCTGGCGGGGGGGGATACGCAGTATTTT
cdr3_aa: CSARPPLAGGDTQYF
clone_size: .
j_call: TRBJ2-3
v_call: TRBV20-1
d_call: TRBD2

cdr3_nt: TGTGCCAGCAGCAAGACTAGCGGGAGGCTTCGTAACACCGGGGAGCTGTTTTTT
cdr3_aa: CASSKTSGRLRNTGELFF
clone_size: few
j_call: TRBJ2-2
v_call: TRBV7-9
d_call: TRBD2

cdr3_nt: TGTGCCAGCAGCCAAGAGGGGCTTGGGGCTAGCGGGGGGACTAGGAAAGAGACCCAGTACTTC
cdr3_aa: CASSQEGLGASGGTRKETQYF
clone_size: many
j_call: TRBJ2-5
v_call: TRBV4-2
d_call: TRBD2

cdr3_nt: TGTGCCAGCAGCCTGGGGCAGGGGTTAAATCAGCCCCAGCATTTT
cdr3_aa: CASSLGQGLNQPQHF
clone_size: many
j_call: TRBJ1-5
v_call: TRBV5-8
d_call: .

cdr3_nt: TGCGCCAGCAGCTTTACCCCGGACAGTTACGAGCAGTACTTC
cdr3_aa: CASSFTPDSYEQYF
clone_size: many
j_call: TRBJ2-7
v_call: TRBV5-1
d_call: .

cdr3_nt: TGTGCCAGCAGCTTGTTGACTTCTGGCTCAGATACGCAGTATTTT
cdr3_aa: CASSLLTSGSDTQYF
clone_size: many
j_call: TRBJ2-3
v_call: TRBV5-4
d_call: .

cdr3_nt: TGCAGTGCTAGCCCACCGGACAGCCGGGGCGGCACCGGGGAGCTGTTTTTT
cdr3_aa: CSASPPDSRGGTGELFF
clone_size: many
j_call: TRBJ2-2
v_call: TRBV20-1
d_call: .

cdr3_nt: TGTGCCAGTAACGGGGGGACGACCCCCGAGCAGTACTTC
cdr3_aa: CASNGGTTPEQYF
clone_size: many
j_call: TRBJ2-7
v_call: TRBV18
d_call: TRBD2

cdr3_nt: TGTGCCAGCAGCGCCGCCAAAAGCCCGAACAATGAGCAGTTCTTC
cdr3_aa: CASSAAKSPNNEQFF
clone_size: many
j_call: TRBJ2-1
v_call: TRBV5-4
d_call: .

cdr3_nt: TGTGCCAGCAGCGGAGGGGTCGGGAATTCACCCCTCCACTTT
cdr3_aa: CASSGGVGNSPLHF
clone_size: many
j_call: TRBJ1-6
v_call: TRBV7-2
d_call: .

cdr3_nt: TGTGCCAGCAGCCTTGGTCGGGAGCTGTACGAGCAGTACTTC
cdr3_aa: CASSLGRELYEQYF
clone_size: .
j_call: TRBJ2-7
v_call: TRBV12-3/TRBV12-4
d_call: .

cdr3_nt: TGTGCCAGCAGCTTAGACGTAGGGACTAGCGATGAGCAGTTCTTC
cdr3_aa: CASSLDVGTSDEQFF
clone_size: many
j_call: TRBJ2-1
v_call: TRBV7-2
d_call: TRBD2

cdr3_nt: TGTGCCAGCAGTTCCCCCGTTCAATTTGGGGCCAACGTCCTGACTTTC
cdr3_aa: CASSSPVQFGANVLTF
clone_size: many
j_call: TRBJ2-6
v_call: TRBV12-3/TRBV12-4
d_call: .

cdr3_nt: TGTGCCAGCAGTTACGGACAGTTCTCTCGCGAGCAGTACTTC
cdr3_aa: CASSYGQFSREQYF
clone_size: many
j_call: TRBJ2-7
v_call: TRBV11-2
d_call: .

cdr3_nt: TGTGCCAGCAGCTTAGATTTGGTGGACCCGGGACAGATCACCACCGGGGAGCTGTTTTTT
cdr3_aa: CASSLDLVDPGQITTGELFF
clone_size: many
j_call: TRBJ2-2
v_call: TRBV11-2
d_call: TRBD1

cdr3_nt: TGTGCCATCAGTGGGACAGCAAACTTTAACACCGGGGAGCTGTTTTTT
cdr3_aa: CAISGTANFNTGELFF
clone_size: many
j_call: TRBJ2-2
v_call: TRBV10-3
d_call: .

cdr3_nt: TGCAGTGCTATGGTACTGGATGGCTACACCTTC
cdr3_aa: CSAMVLDGYTF
clone_size: many
j_call: TRBJ1-2
v_call: TRBV20-1
d_call: .

cdr3_nt: TGTGCCAGCAGCGCTTTATTGGGCGAGCAGTTCTTC
cdr3_aa: CASSALLGEQFF
clone_size: many
j_call: TRBJ2-1
v_call: TRBV6-5
d_call: .

cdr3_nt: TGTGCCAGCGGTTCAGGGGGCGGTCTAGATGAGCAGTTCTTC
cdr3_aa: CASGSGGGLDEQFF
clone_size: many
j_call: TRBJ2-1
v_call: TRBV7-8
d_call: TRBD1

cdr3_nt: TGCAGCGTGGAAGCGTTCCTCTACAATGAGCAGTTCTTC
cdr3_aa: CSVEAFLYNEQFF
clone_size: many
j_call: TRBJ2-1
v_call: TRBV29-1
d_call: .

cdr3_nt: TGTGCCAGCAGCATTCCGGGACGGCGCGGCGAGCAGTACTTC
cdr3_aa: CASSIPGRRGEQYF
clone_size: many
j_call: TRBJ2-7
v_call: TRBV11-2
d_call: .

cdr3_nt: TGTGCCAGCAGCCCCCGGGGACAAGAGACCCAGTACTTC
cdr3_aa: CASSPRGQETQYF
clone_size: many
j_call: TRBJ2-5
v_call: TRBV7-9
d_call: .

cdr3_nt: TGTGCCAGTAGTATCGGACCCTTTAGCGGGGCCCAGAACACCGGGGAGCTGTTTTTT
cdr3_aa: CASSIGPFSGAQNTGELFF
clone_size: many
j_call: TRBJ2-2
v_call: TRBV19
d_call: TRBD2

cdr3_nt: TGTGCCAGCAGTGGACAGGGCGAGGTAAACATTCAGTACTTC
cdr3_aa: CASSGQGEVNIQYF
clone_size: many
j_call: TRBJ2-4
v_call: TRBV28
d_call: TRBD1

cdr3_nt: TGCGCCAGCAGCAGGGACCCAAACACTGAAGCTTTCTTT
cdr3_aa: CASSRDPNTEAFF
clone_size: many
j_call: TRBJ1-1
v_call: TRBV4-3
d_call: .

cdr3_nt: TGTGCCAGCAGGCGGCAGGGGGATGTTACGACCGGGGAGCTGTTTTTT
cdr3_aa: CASRRQGDVTTGELFF
clone_size: many
j_call: TRBJ2-2
v_call: TRBV12-3/TRBV12-4
d_call: TRBD1

cdr3_nt: TGTGCCAGCAGCTTACGGCCTCCGGGACGGGAATTCTACGAGCAGTACTTC
cdr3_aa: CASSLRPPGREFYEQYF
clone_size: .
j_call: TRBJ2-7
v_call: TRBV7-6
d_call: .

cdr3_nt: TGCAGTGCTAGCACCCCGGGACTAGCGGGGGGGCTCTCCTACAATGAGCAGTTCTTC
cdr3_aa: CSASTPGLAGGLSYNEQFF
clone_size: many
j_call: TRBJ2-1
v_call: TRBV20-1
d_call: TRBD2

cdr3_nt: TGCGCCAGCAGCTTGGCCAACGGGTATGAGCAGTTCTTC
cdr3_aa: CASSLANGYEQFF
clone_size: many
j_call: TRBJ2-1
v_call: TRBV5-1
d_call: .

cdr3_nt: TGTGCCAGCAGCCGGAGGTACGAGCAGTACTTC
cdr3_aa: CASSRRYEQYF
clone_size: many
j_call: TRBJ2-7
v_call: TRBV5-6
d_call: .

cdr3_nt: TGTGCTACAAGAGGGGCCTCCTACGAGCAGTACTTC
cdr3_aa: CATRGASYEQYF
clone_size: many
j_call: TRBJ2-7
v_call: TRBV19
d_call: .

cdr3_nt: TGCGCCAGCAGCAGACAAGGATACCCCTACAATGAGCAGTTCTTC
cdr3_aa: CASSRQGYPYNEQFF
clone_size: many
j_call: TRBJ2-1
v_call: TRBV5-1
d_call: .

cdr3_nt: TGCGCCAGCAGCCAAGATCTCAGCGGAGCCTACGAGCAGTACTTC
cdr3_aa: CASSQDLSGAYEQYF
clone_size: many
j_call: TRBJ2-7
v_call: TRBV4-3
d_call: .

cdr3_nt: TGTGCCAGCAGCTCTCAGAGCGGGAGGGGAGATGAGCAGTTCTTC
cdr3_aa: CASSSQSGRGDEQFF
clone_size: medium-sized
j_call: TRBJ2-1
v_call: TRBV7-8
d_call: TRBD2

cdr3_nt: TGTGCCAGCAGGCGTTATTCATCGGGGACTAGCGGGAGGGATGAGCAGTTCTTC
cdr3_aa: CASRRYSSGTSGRDEQFF
clone_size: .
j_call: TRBJ2-1
v_call: TRBV6-5
d_call: TRBD2

cdr3_nt: TGTGCCAGCAGGACCTCCGGACAGGGCTTCTCCTACGAGCAGTACTTC
cdr3_aa: CASRTSGQGFSYEQYF
clone_size: many
j_call: TRBJ2-7
v_call: TRBV28
d_call: TRBD1

cdr3_nt: TGCGCCAGCAGTCAATCGAGGGTGTCGGACTTC
cdr3_aa: CASSQSRVSDF
clone_size: many
j_call: TRBJ2-7
v_call: TRBV23-1
d_call: .

cdr3_nt: TGTGCCAGCAGCGGGAGCGGTGATACGCAGTATTTT
cdr3_aa: CASSGSGDTQYF
clone_size: many
j_call: TRBJ2-3
v_call: TRBV7-8
d_call: .